This T cell receptor beta chain was found in a study of technical replicates of blood from several donors. Profiled with immunoSEQ multiplex PCR; TCRdb holds only in-frame clones, not every one. There are about 75,000 clones in the sample; around 97% occur only once, and almost 0.3% lies in the top ten. Germline V CDR1 and CDR2: SQVTM, ANQGSEA. V was pared by 7 bases and J by 0 bases, with 7 bases of the junction left unmatched. This CDR3 is 14 amino acids long. The sequence was collected from a human donor in good health. The sample consisted of T cells isolated from PBMCs. The rearrangement joins TRBV29-1 to TRBJ2-7; 9 bases align to TRBD2. CDR3 sequence reads: CSARSGGSSYEQYF. The CDR3 bases are TGCAGCGCCCGTAGCGGGGGTAGCTCCTACGAGCAGTACTTC.